The clone carrying this TCR beta chain was seen repeatedly, ten times or more. Its antigen is as yet unknown. This CDR3 has 15 residues. With 6 bases clipped from V and 6 bases from J, the junction kept 10 bases outside the gene matches. This sample was included in a study of CD8 T cells in ankylosing spondylitis. Study-level points and caveats: Significant enrichment of disease-linked clones was reportedly seen in matched ankylosing spondylitis synovial fluid. In synovial fluid and blood from reactive arthritis, some motif variants were previously reported. Disease-linked clones, CD8+, were relatively rare in peripheral blood.

TCR beta libraries were made by quantitative 5'-RACE with molecular barcodes. TCRdb reprocessed the 5' RACE reads via MiXCR and lists one record per CDR3 protein. This table holds 210,000 or so distinct CDR3 sequences, roughly 8.2% found once. The chain has TRBV12-3 or TRBV12-4 and TRBJ2-1; 8 nucleotides agree with TRBD1. The material sequenced was blood, either unsorted or a sorted T cell fraction (not recorded which). The clonotype originates from a female donor with ankylosing spondylitis or in good health (not recorded which). Written as DNA, the CDR3 is TGTGCCAGCAGCCTTCAGGGGGCGCCGATCAATGAGCAGTTCTTC. This codes for CASSLQGAPINEQFF.